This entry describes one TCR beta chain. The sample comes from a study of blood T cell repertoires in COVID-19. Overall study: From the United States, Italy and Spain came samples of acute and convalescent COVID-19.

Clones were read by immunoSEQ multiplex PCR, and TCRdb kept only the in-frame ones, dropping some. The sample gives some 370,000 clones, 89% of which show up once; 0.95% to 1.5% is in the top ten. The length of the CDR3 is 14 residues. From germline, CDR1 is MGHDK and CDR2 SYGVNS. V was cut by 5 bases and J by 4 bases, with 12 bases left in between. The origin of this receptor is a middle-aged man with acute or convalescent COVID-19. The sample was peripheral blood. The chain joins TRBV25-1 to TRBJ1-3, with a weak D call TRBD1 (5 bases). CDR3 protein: CASSPATAGNTIYF. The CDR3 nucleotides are TGTGCCAGCAGTCCTGCGACAGCCGGAAACACCATATATTTT.